This is a list of T cell receptor beta chains from one sample in a study of blood T cells in healthy people across ages. Via MiXCR, TCRdb re-called the 5' RACE reads, giving one row per CDR3 protein. The data show some 800,000 distinct CDR3 sequences, around 43% seen once. Sequenced sample: blood. All receptors come from a man aged 60 to 69 in good health. The conserved cysteine and the conserved F or W are not part of the CDR3 here.

TRBV9 | ASSAQARQETQY
TRBV20-1 | SAWTGAIDEQY
TRBV7-9 | ASRKGGTPIRTDTQY
TRBV6-2/TRBV6-3 | AGSPWGRADFEAF
TRBV6-2/TRBV6-3 | ASSYVGQTYEQY
TRBV2 | ASMEGQSSYNEQF
TRBV14 | ASSRRQDYEQY
TRBV18 | ASSPQYSSTDTQY
TRBV12-3/TRBV12-4 | ASSGVARGSHEQF
TRBV27 | ASASRYWDGNEQF
TRBV6-6 | ATKGTGADTQY
TRBV5-1 | ASSLQVDKNSPLH
TRBV18 | ASSPVQSVETQY
TRBV7-2 | ASSFQPGLAGADSYEQY
TRBV27 | ASSWGIAMNTEAF